Sequencing of this T cell receptor (beta chain) was carried out in a study of T cell responses to AZD1222 COVID-19 vaccine. Study-level background: Combined were second doses at about 4 or about 12 weeks.

Overall study results and limits: Only 5 to 7 AZD1222 recipients were seropositive at baseline. Repertoires in all cases were sampled only once the peak T cell response had passed. Unmutated variant regions reportedly attract nearly half of all spike-specific TCRs.

Using immunoSEQ multiplex PCR, the repertoire was profiled, and TCRdb retains in-frame clones only, with some absent. The data hold more than 100,000 clones, with around 89% observed a single time. As regards this clone: The target antigen is unknown.

Trimming removed 0 bases at V and 0 bases at J, with 12 bases between. The germline V gene has CDR1 GTSNPN and CDR2 SVGIG (reference sequence). This CDR3 is 15 amino acids long. The specimen comprised peripheral blood, sampled on day 0 of AZD1222 vaccination. This receptor was obtained from an adult in good health. V and J are TRBV30 and TRBJ2-7; D is tentatively TRBD1 or TRBD2 (5 bases each). The CDR3 reads CAWSVAAGNSYEQYF. Written as DNA, the CDR3 is TGTGCCTGGAGTGTAGCGGCAGGGAACTCCTACGAGCAGTACTTC.